The rows below give T cell receptor beta chains drawn from one sample of a study of cytomegalovirus exposure and HLA in healthy donors. The protocol was immunoSEQ multiplex PCR, while the TCRdb copy is restricted to in-frame clones and leaves out a portion. The sample contains some 48,000 clones, around 94% of which appear only once. Sequenced material: PBMCs. These receptors were collected from a woman younger than 30 in good health and CMV-seropositive. Both conserved end residues are trimmed from each CDR3. The order of the fields is CDR3 protein, J gene, V gene.

CDR3: ASGGQEQETQY
J: TRBJ2-5
V: TRBV6-6

CDR3: ASSRGTGKGGTEAF
J: TRBJ1-1
V: TRBV18

CDR3: ASSPTPGGVGELF
J: TRBJ2-2
V: TRBV4-3

CDR3: ASSDLAGYNEQF
J: TRBJ2-1
V: TRBV6-1

CDR3: ASSLGGTGDNQPQH
J: TRBJ1-5
V: TRBV7-9

CDR3: ASSYMASGSRETQY
J: TRBJ2-5
V: TRBV6-5

CDR3: ASSVSGRRTDTQY
J: TRBJ2-3
V: TRBV9

CDR3: ASERGLGYT
J: TRBJ1-2
V: TRBV6-6

CDR3: ASSSNNRGVAF
J: TRBJ1-1
V: TRBV27

CDR3: ASSQGLAGISYEQY
J: TRBJ2-7
V: TRBV23-1

CDR3: ASRYRGPYYGYT
J: TRBJ1-2
V: TRBV28

CDR3: ASSLYVNQPQH
J: TRBJ1-5
V: TRBV7-2

CDR3: ASSLEGQNYEQY
J: TRBJ2-7
V: TRBV2

CDR3: ASSKPGTGDYGYT
J: TRBJ1-2
V: TRBV19

CDR3: ASSLKGPVRGQAGSDTIY
J: TRBJ1-3
V: TRBV27

CDR3: ASSHPDSSGSDGYT
J: TRBJ1-2
V: TRBV13

CDR3: ASSFEGNTEAF
J: TRBJ1-1
V: TRBV5-1

CDR3: ASSRGLAGGETQY
J: TRBJ2-5
V: TRBV5-4

CDR3: ASSFGSRGGELF
J: TRBJ2-2
V: TRBV27

CDR3: ASSKDRAPYNEQF
J: TRBJ2-1
V: TRBV21-1

CDR3: ASRREGLAGQGETQY
J: TRBJ2-5
V: TRBV12-2

CDR3: ASSQDPGVQY
J: TRBJ2-7
V: TRBV4-2

CDR3: ASSATTGGYNEQF
J: TRBJ2-1
V: TRBV2

CDR3: ASSLELESTDTQY
J: TRBJ2-3
V: TRBV13

CDR3: ASLGTTSYEQY
J: TRBJ2-7
V: TRBV6-6

CDR3: ASSRDRSNQPQH
J: TRBJ1-5
V: TRBV19

CDR3: ASSPVPAVPSQQY
J: TRBJ2-7
V: TRBV19

CDR3: ASSGSSGYTGELF
J: TRBJ2-2
V: TRBV5-1

CDR3: ASLRLGEAF
J: TRBJ1-1
V: TRBV6-5

CDR3: ASTPRGAGPSYEQY
J: TRBJ2-7
V: TRBV28

CDR3: ASSEANWRAADTQY
J: TRBJ2-3
V: TRBV6-1

CDR3: ASSLGLAGHSYEQY
J: TRBJ2-7
V: TRBV7-9

CDR3: ASSVDWRSTDTQY
J: TRBJ2-3
V: TRBV9

CDR3: ASSQDIQVGANVLT
J: TRBJ2-6
V: TRBV4-3

CDR3: SVKDSGIPDGYT
J: TRBJ1-2
V: TRBV29-1

CDR3: ASSPGTRAHEQY
J: TRBJ2-7
V: TRBV9

CDR3: ASKVAGGETGELF
J: TRBJ2-2
V: TRBV6-1

CDR3: ASSFGGRSSYEQY
J: TRBJ2-7
V: TRBV7-2

CDR3: ASTSLQDRAISDTQY
J: TRBJ2-3
V: TRBV27

CDR3: ASSFPDQPQH
J: TRBJ1-5
V: TRBV27

CDR3: ASSGDRVINEQF
J: TRBJ2-1
V: TRBV9

CDR3: ASSLEGRAPEAF
J: TRBJ1-1
V: TRBV7-9

CDR3: ASSLGQGFTEAF
J: TRBJ1-1
V: TRBV7-3

CDR3: ASSSSRLAGAETQY
J: TRBJ2-5
V: TRBV7-8

CDR3: ASSSQRDSFQETQY
J: TRBJ2-5
V: TRBV7-8

CDR3: ASRPRGFYTEAF
J: TRBJ1-1
V: TRBV7-9

CDR3: ASSLVRTATNEKLF
J: TRBJ1-4
V: TRBV28

CDR3: ASSLGSRGEQY
J: TRBJ2-7
V: TRBV11-2

CDR3: ASSQGQTVSGANVLT
J: TRBJ2-6
V: TRBV18

CDR3: ASSLSLSMSGEQY
J: TRBJ2-7
V: TRBV27

CDR3: ASSPPRQGINTEAF
J: TRBJ1-1
V: TRBV7-9

CDR3: ASSSGFGQPQH
J: TRBJ1-5
V: TRBV27

CDR3: ASSQRDRGWSGQDTEAF
J: TRBJ1-1
V: TRBV4-1

CDR3: ASSDSKGIHNYGYT
J: TRBJ1-2
V: TRBV6-4

CDR3: ASSPRTGGYGYT
J: TRBJ1-2
V: TRBV9

CDR3: SGSVALDTGELF
J: TRBJ2-2
V: TRBV29-1

CDR3: AWGHGGYT
J: TRBJ1-2
V: TRBV30

CDR3: ASGSSEGEQF
J: TRBJ2-1
V: TRBV6-4

CDR3: ASSKTRGGNQPQH
J: TRBJ1-5
V: TRBV19